This T cell receptor (beta chain) originates from a study of T cells in Graves' hyperthyroidism and ophthalmopathy. Turning to the study itself: Peripheral blood specimens were obtained at initial diagnosis, prior to any treatment. Study outcomes and limitations: Most expanded thyroid clonotypes above 0.001 also appeared in blood. In the analysis, a 13 V-J model separated ophthalmopathy from stable hyperthyroidism.

This clonotype showed up many times. What it binds is unknown. V gave up 3 bases and J gave up 0 bases; unmatched junction bases: 11. The CDR3 extends over 18 amino acids. CDR1 is MDHEN, CDR2 SYDVKM, per germline. From less than 13 ml of fresh peripheral blood, PBMCs were isolated. Using RNA transcripts as the source, TCR beta CDR3 regions were amplified. The HTBI primer set served for first-round RT-PCR of the TCR CDR3. TCRdb itself ran the multiplex PCR reads through MiXCR, one entry per CDR3 protein. This repertoire shows 310,000 or so distinct CDR3 sequences, about a sixth found once; its top ten account for approximately 57%.

This clonotype originated in a woman aged 60-75 years with Graves' ophthalmopathy. The sequenced sample was blood. The chain recombines TRBV28 with TRBJ2-1; TRBD2 aligns across 7 bases. As DNA, the CDR3 is TGTGCCAGCAGTTTGGACACCTGGCGGGAGCACTCCTACAATGAGCAGTTCTTC. Translated: CASSLDTWREHSYNEQFF.